Listed below are T cell receptor beta chains from one sample, sequenced in a study of blood T cells in healthy people across ages. MiXCR, applied by TCRdb to the 5' RACE reads, yields one record per CDR3 protein. The table has under 1,100,000 distinct CDR3 sequences, approximately 26% seen once. This sample also belongs to another study, concerning T cells of mothers and their children.

Sequencing was carried out using blood. The source of these receptors is a girl aged 2 to 10 in good health. The CDR3 runs from the conserved cysteine through the conserved F or W. The D gene is left open where the match is weak. A row's size may be missing; if present it is once, few, many or a size class.

V gene,D gene,J gene,clone size,CDR3 protein,CDR3 DNA
TRBV13,-,TRBJ2-7,-,CASSAGSGAYEQYF,TGTGCCAGCAGTGCGGGAAGTGGGGCCTACGAGCAGTACTTC
TRBV12-3/TRBV12-4,-,TRBJ1-4,-,CASSYDRTNEKLFF,TGTGCCAGCAGCTACGACAGGACTAATGAAAAACTGTTTTTT
TRBV7-6,-,TRBJ1-2,-,CASSLGGTREDGYTF,TGTGCCAGCAGCTTAGGGGGCACCCGAGAGGATGGCTACACCTTC
TRBV20-1,TRBD1,TRBJ2-7,few,CSARRDRGSYEQYF,TGCAGTGCCCGTCGGGACAGGGGCTCCTACGAGCAGTACTTC
TRBV20-1,TRBD2,TRBJ2-1,-,CSHASGGGPYNEQFF,TGCAGTCATGCTAGCGGGGGGGGCCCCTACAATGAGCAGTTCTTC
TRBV18,TRBD1,TRBJ2-7,-,CASSPPGQGRMNEQYF,TGTGCCAGCTCACCACCGGGACAGGGGAGGATGAACGAGCAGTACTTC
TRBV4-3,TRBD2,TRBJ2-7,-,CASSQDPASGGFYEQYF,TGCGCCAGCAGCCAAGACCCCGCTAGCGGGGGATTTTACGAGCAGTACTTC
TRBV6-6,TRBD2,TRBJ2-3,-,CASRSTPAGVGDTQYF,TGTGCCAGCAGATCCACCCCAGCGGGGGTGGGAGATACGCAGTATTTT
TRBV6-6,-,TRBJ2-6,few,CASSYEPSGANVLTF,TGTGCCAGCAGTTACGAGCCCTCTGGGGCCAACGTCCTGACTTTC
TRBV12-3/TRBV12-4,-,TRBJ2-1,few,CASSFRGGGYNEQFF,TGTGCCAGCAGTTTTAGGGGGGGTGGCTACAATGAGCAGTTCTTC
TRBV12-3/TRBV12-4,-,TRBJ2-3,-,CAISLVAGSTDTQYF,TGTGCCATCAGTTTAGTCGCGGGAAGCACAGATACGCAGTATTTT